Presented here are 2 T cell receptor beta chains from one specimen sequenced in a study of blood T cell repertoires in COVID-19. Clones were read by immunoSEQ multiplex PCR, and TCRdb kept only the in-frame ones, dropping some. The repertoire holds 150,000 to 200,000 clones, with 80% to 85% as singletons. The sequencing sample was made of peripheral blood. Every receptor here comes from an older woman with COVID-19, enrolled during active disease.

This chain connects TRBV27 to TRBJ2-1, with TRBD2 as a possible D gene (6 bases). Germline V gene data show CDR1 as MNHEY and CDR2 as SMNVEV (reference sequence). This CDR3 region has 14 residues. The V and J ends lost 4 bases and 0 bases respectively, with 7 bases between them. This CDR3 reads CASSYSGSYNEQFF. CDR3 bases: TGTGCCAGCAGTTATAGCGGCTCCTACAATGAGCAGTTCTTC.

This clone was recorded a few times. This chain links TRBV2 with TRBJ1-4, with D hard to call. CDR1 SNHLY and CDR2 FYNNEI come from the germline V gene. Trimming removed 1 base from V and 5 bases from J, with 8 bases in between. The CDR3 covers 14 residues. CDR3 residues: CASSEVRENEKLFF. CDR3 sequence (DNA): TGTGCCAGCAGTGAAGTGAGAGAAAATGAAAAACTGTTTTTT.